This passage covers 24 T cell receptor beta chains from one sample sequenced in a study of blood T cell repertoires in COVID-19. Assay: immunoSEQ multiplex PCR; the TCRdb copy retains only in-frame clones and omits some. Here the sample spans tens of thousands of clones, 65% to 90% being singletons. The material sequenced was peripheral blood. These receptor sequences come from a woman aged 55-75 years with acute or convalescent COVID-19.

This chain links TRBV18 with TRBJ2-3; 9 bases line up with TRBD1. The CDR3 has 13 amino acids. The trim removed 6 bases at V and 14 bases at J, leaving 12 bases unmatched. Germline-derived CDR1 and CDR2 are KGHSH and LQKENI. In DNA form, the CDR3 reads TGTGCCAGCTCCCCCGAAAGGACAGGGGCGGTGTATTTT. Amino acids: CASSPERTGAVYF.

This rearrangement joins TRBV7-9 to TRBJ2-7, with D tentatively TRBD2 (6 bases). V dropped 4 bases and J dropped 10 bases, with 14 bases sitting between them. In germline, CDR1 is SEHNR, CDR2 FQNEAQ (reference sequence). The CDR3 is made up of 12 amino acids. CDR3 region: CASSSRGRNQYF. Here the CDR3 DNA reads TGTGCCAGCAGCTCCAGAGGGAGGAACCAGTACTTC. Variable domain in full (rest from reference TRBV7-9 and TRBJ2-7): DTGVSQNPRHKITKRGQNVTFRCDPISEHNRLYWYRQTLGQGPEFLTYFQNEAQLEKSRLLSDRFSAERPKGSFSTLEIQRTEQGDSAMYLCASSSRGRNQYFGPGTRLTVT.

This chain links TRBV5-1 with TRBJ2-7; 10 bases line up with TRBD1. The CDR3 has 15 amino acids. The ends lost 5 bases at V and 5 bases at J; junction bases unmatched: 10. Germline assignment: CDR1 SGHRS and CDR2 YFSETQ. The CDR3, as DNA: TGCGCCAGCAGTAAACGGGACAGGGGTCTGCACGAGCAGTACTTC. Amino acid sequence: CASSKRDRGLHEQYF.

The chain joins TRBV29-1 to TRBJ2-2; D ambiguous. The CDR3 length is 13 residues. Germline assignment: CDR1 SQVTM and CDR2 ANQGSEA. Trimming shortened V by 1 base and J by 0 bases, and 3 bases separated the two germline ends. This chain's CDR3 is CSVEASNTGELFF. CDR3 sequence (DNA): TGCAGCGTTGAAGCATCGAACACCGGGGAGCTGTTTTTT.

The chain recombines TRBV2 with TRBJ2-1, with TRBD2 identical over 8 bases. The J segment lost 12 bases and the V segment lost 4 bases, leaving 2 bases of the junction unmatched. This CDR3 is 11 amino acids long. CDR1 and CDR2 from the germline V gene are SNHLY and FYNNEI. The CDR3: CASSAGGRQFF. The CDR3 nucleotides are TGTGCCAGCAGTGCGGGGGGGCGGCAGTTCTTC.

This sequence joins TRBV7-8 and TRBJ1-1; D is unresolved. The CDR3 extends over 15 amino acids. The germline gives CDR1 SGHVS, CDR2 FQNEAQ. The V end lost 1 base, the J end lost 2 bases, and 11 bases lay between the germline ends. The CDR3: CASSLVPGGNTEAFF. The CDR3 nucleotides are TGTGCCAGCAGCTTAGTACCGGGTGGAAACACTGAAGCTTTCTTT.

This clone was counted only a few times. The chain recombines TRBV10-3 with TRBJ1-1; 8 bases align to TRBD1. CDR1 is ENHRY and CDR2 is SYGVKD in the germline V gene. V lost 3 bases, J lost 1 base, and 7 bases stayed unmatched. CDR3 length: 16 residues. The CDR3 bases are TGTGCCATCAGTGAAGGTCCCGGGACAGGGAACACTGAAGCTTTCTTT. It specifies CAISEGPGTGNTEAFF.

The chain joins TRBV6-5 to TRBJ1-1; 7 bases fit TRBD1. The germline gives CDR1 MNHEY, CDR2 SVGAGI. The ends lost 9 bases at V and 1 base at J; junction bases unmatched: 5. CDR3 size: 13 residues. The CDR3 DNA sequence: TGTGCCAGTGAGGGACAGCCGAACACTGAAGCTTTCTTT. Translated: CASEGQPNTEAFF.

J is TRBJ1-6 and V is TRBV5-4; D is undetermined. The CDR3 loop spans 15 amino acids. Per germline, CDR1 SGHNT and CDR2 YYREEE (reference sequence). The V and J ends lost 2 bases and 9 bases respectively, with 15 bases between them. The CDR3 region is CASSFRETQASPLHF. The CDR3 DNA reads TGTGCCAGCAGCTTCCGGGAGACCCAAGCTTCACCCCTCCACTTT.

The genes are TRBV2 and TRBJ2-3; 9 positions agree with TRBD2. Germline values: CDR1 SNHLY, CDR2 FYNNEI. V trimming: 6 bases; J trimming: 6 bases; junction bases outside the gene matches: 10. CDR3 length: 15 residues. CDR3 loop: CASRPRAGGRDTQYF. The CDR3 region has the DNA TGTGCCAGCAGACCAAGAGCGGGGGGCAGGGATACGCAGTATTTT.

The rearrangement links TRBV6-5 to TRBJ2-7; no firm D call. Germline values: CDR1 MNHEY, CDR2 SVGAGI. Between the trimmed V and J ends, which lost 5 bases and 3 bases, there was a span of 14 bases. The CDR3 runs 14 residues. CDR3 bases: TGTGCCAGCAGTCCCCGGTCCTCCAACTACGAGCAGTACTTC. Amino acid sequence: CASSPRSSNYEQYF.

The chain combines TRBV7-3 with TRBJ1-1; no reliable D call. From germline, CDR1 is SGHTA and CDR2 FQGTGA. CDR3 length: 12 residues. Trimming pared 11 bases from V and 6 bases from J, leaving 16 bases between. DNA for the CDR3: TGTGCCGGCGGTGTGGGGAGGTCTGAAGCTTTCTTT. Translation: CAGGVGRSEAFF.

The V and J genes are TRBV19 and TRBJ1-5; D is unresolved. The CDR3 extends over 15 amino acids. V gave up 0 bases and J gave up 0 bases, with 6 bases separating them. Germline CDR1 is LNHDA and CDR2 is SQIVND (reference sequence). In DNA, the CDR3 is TGTGCCAGTAGTATAGAAAATAATAGCAATCAGCCCCAGCATTTT. This codes for CASSIENNSNQPQHF.

The chain combines TRBV2 with TRBJ2-4; D gene unclear. V was clipped by 1 base and J by 2 bases, with 12 bases between them. The CDR3 runs to 16 residues. CDR1 is SNHLY, CDR2 FYNNEI, per germline. CDR3 protein: CASSEEYVFPKNIQYF. CDR3 bases: TGTGCCAGCAGTGAAGAATATGTGTTCCCCAAAAACATTCAGTACTTC.

In DNA form, the CDR3 reads TGTGCCAGCCGAGGCGGGGTGGCCTATACGCAGTATTTT. Its translation is CASRGGVAYTQYF. J is TRBJ2-3 and V is TRBV6-5; the D gene is possibly TRBD2 (6 bases). Germline loops: CDR1 MNHEY, CDR2 SVGAGI. Trimming removed 8 bases at V and 7 bases at J, with 16 bases between. This CDR3 has 13 amino acids.

The chain uses TRBV19 and TRBJ1-1, with D possibly being TRBD1 (6 bases). V was clipped by 6 bases and J by 5 bases, with 13 bases between them. CDR1 is LNHDA, CDR2 SQIVND, per germline (reference sequence). This CDR3 is built from 13 residues. Here the CDR3 reads CASSPGVRTEAFF. In DNA form, the CDR3 reads TGTGCCAGTAGCCCAGGGGTGAGGACTGAAGCTTTCTTT.

The chain links TRBV9 to TRBJ2-1, with 8 bases identical to TRBD2. V gave up 0 bases and J gave up 2 bases; unmatched junction bases: 10. Germline V lookup: CDR1 SGDLS, CDR2 YYNGEE. The CDR3 extends over 18 amino acids. CDR3 nucleotides: TGTGCCAGCAGCGTAGGGAGAATGCGGGGGGACGCCTACAATGAGCAGTTCTTC. Its protein is CASSVGRMRGDAYNEQFF.

The chain joins TRBV6-5 to TRBJ1-2; 10 bases agree with TRBD1. CDR1 MNHEY and CDR2 SVGAGI come from the germline V gene. The CDR3 is made up of 15 amino acids. Germline trimming cut 6 bases from V and 2 bases from J; bases unmatched to any gene: 6. CDR3 DNA sequence: TGTGCCAGCAGCTACCGGGACAGGGGCAACTATGGCTACACCTTC. Translating gives CASSYRDRGNYGYTF.

The chain couples TRBV19 to TRBJ2-2, with D tentatively TRBD2 (5 bases). Germline CDR1 LNHDA, CDR2 SQIVND (reference sequence). The CDR3 is 15 residues long. The V end lost 6 bases, the J end lost 1 base, and 12 bases lay between the germline ends. The CDR3 sequence: CASRVAGQNTGELFF. The CDR3 region has the DNA TGTGCCAGTAGGGTCGCGGGTCAGAACACCGGGGAGCTGTTTTTT.

The gene calls are TRBV10-3 and TRBJ2-1; TRBD2 aligns across 10 bases. V lost 4 bases and J lost 4; bases outside the gene matches: 4. The CDR3 loop spans 15 amino acids. The germline gives CDR1 ENHRY, CDR2 SYGVKD. The CDR3, as DNA: TGTGCCATCAGTGGAAGCGGGGGGGTATACAATGAGCAGTTCTTC. Amino acids: CAISGSGGVYNEQFF.

The chain combines TRBV5-5 with TRBJ1-1, with unresolved D. This CDR3 region has 14 residues. The V gene lost 5 bases and the J gene lost 6 bases, with 17 bases spanning the gap. Germline lookup yields CDR1 SGHKS and CDR2 YYEKEE (reference sequence). The chain's CDR3 is CASSTGELGPEAFF. The CDR3, as DNA: TGTGCCAGCAGTACCGGGGAACTAGGCCCTGAAGCTTTCTTT.

This clone was found a few times. V is TRBV10-3 and J is TRBJ2-7, with D possibly being TRBD1 (5 bases). Trimming left V 4 bases short and J 2 bases short, with 15 bases between. The V gene's germline CDR1 is ENHRY and CDR2 SYGVKD. The CDR3 is 15 amino acids. The CDR3 region has the DNA TGTGCCATCAGTGTTGGGGCAGGGTTGGCCTACGAGCAGTACTTC. It yields the protein CAISVGAGLAYEQYF.

This clone was observed once. This chain joins TRBV5-1 and TRBJ2-4; 9 positions agree with TRBD1. This CDR3 spans 19 amino acids. Germline V CDR1 and CDR2: SGHRS, YFSETQ. Germline trimming cut 1 base from V and 8 bases from J; bases unmatched to any gene: 19. The CDR3 is CASSLNPGQGLGVRDIQYF. CDR3 DNA: TGCGCCAGCAGCTTGAATCCGGGACAGGGTTTGGGGGTACGTGACATTCAGTACTTC.

The V and J genes are TRBV18 and TRBJ1-3, with 7 bases that match TRBD1. The CDR3 runs to 16 residues. Germline values: CDR1 KGHSH, CDR2 LQKENI. After removal of 0 bases from V and 4 bases from J, the junction contained 6 bases not matched to a gene. The CDR3 DNA reads as TGTGCCAGCTCACCACCGTCCAGGGGACAGGGAAACACCATATATTTT. Encoded protein: CASSPPSRGQGNTIYF.